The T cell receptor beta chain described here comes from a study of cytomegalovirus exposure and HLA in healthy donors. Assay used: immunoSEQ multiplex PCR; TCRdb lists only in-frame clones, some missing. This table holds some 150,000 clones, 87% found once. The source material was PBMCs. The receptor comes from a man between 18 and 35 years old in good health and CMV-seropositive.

DNA for the CDR3: TGTGCCAGTCGGTATAGCGGGAACTCCTACGAGCAGTACTTC. Translated: CASRYSGNSYEQYF. The rearrangement uses TRBV28 and TRBJ2-7, with 8 bases that match TRBD2. J lost 0 bases, V lost 9 bases, and 7 bases had no gene match. The CDR3 runs to 14 residues. Germline lookup yields CDR1 MDHEN and CDR2 SYDVKM.